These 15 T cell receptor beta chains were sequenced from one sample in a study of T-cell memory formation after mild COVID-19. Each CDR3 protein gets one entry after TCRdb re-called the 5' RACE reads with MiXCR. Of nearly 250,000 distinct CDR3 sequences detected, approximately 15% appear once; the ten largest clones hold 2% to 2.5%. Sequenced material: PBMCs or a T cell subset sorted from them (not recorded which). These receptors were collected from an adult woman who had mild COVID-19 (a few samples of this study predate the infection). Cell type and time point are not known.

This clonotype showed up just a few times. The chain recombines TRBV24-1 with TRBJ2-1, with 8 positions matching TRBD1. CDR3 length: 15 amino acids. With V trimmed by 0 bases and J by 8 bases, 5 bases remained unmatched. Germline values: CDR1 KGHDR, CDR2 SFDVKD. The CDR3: CATSDLGTGDHEQFF. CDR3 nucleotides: TGTGCCACCAGTGATTTGGGGACAGGAGACCATGAGCAGTTCTTC.

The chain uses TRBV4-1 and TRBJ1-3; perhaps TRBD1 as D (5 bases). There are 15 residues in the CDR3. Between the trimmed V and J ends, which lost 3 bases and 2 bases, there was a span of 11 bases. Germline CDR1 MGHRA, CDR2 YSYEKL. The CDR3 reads CASSQPTDTGNTIYF. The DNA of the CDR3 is TGCGCCAGCAGCCAGCCGACAGATACTGGAAACACCATATATTTT.

CDR3 in DNA: TGTGCCAGCAGCGTCAGGGGTCTCCTGACTGGAAACACCATATATTTT. This gives the protein CASSVRGLLTGNTIYF. This chain connects TRBV9 to TRBJ1-3, with D possibly matching TRBD1 (6 bases). The V gene lost 2 bases and the J gene lost 2 bases, with 14 bases spanning the gap. The CDR3 covers 16 residues. Germline V CDR1 and CDR2: SGDLS, YYNGEE.

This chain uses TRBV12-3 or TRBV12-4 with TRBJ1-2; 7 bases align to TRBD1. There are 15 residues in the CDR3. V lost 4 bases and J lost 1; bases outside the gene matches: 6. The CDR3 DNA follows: TGTGCCAGCAGTTATGGGACAGACCGTAACTATGGCTACACCTTC. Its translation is CASSYGTDRNYGYTF.

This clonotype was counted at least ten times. CDR3 residues: CASSLKSGGTDTQYF. In DNA form, the CDR3 reads TGTGCCAGCAGCTTAAAGAGCGGGGGCACAGATACGCAGTATTTT. V and J are TRBV7-3 and TRBJ2-3; 7 bases match TRBD2. The J segment lost 1 base and the V segment lost 1 base, leaving 2 bases of the junction unmatched. The CDR3 sequence is 15 residues long. The germline gives CDR1 SGHTA, CDR2 FQGTGA.

CDR3 residues: CASSLQTLASSYNEQFF. For the CDR3, the DNA is TGTGCCAGCAGTTTACAAACTCTTGCAAGCTCCTACAATGAGCAGTTCTTC. V gene TRBV12-3 or TRBV12-4 combines with J gene TRBJ2-1; D gene unclear. Trimming took 2 bases from V and 0 from J, leaving 14 bases between them. This CDR3 region has 17 residues.

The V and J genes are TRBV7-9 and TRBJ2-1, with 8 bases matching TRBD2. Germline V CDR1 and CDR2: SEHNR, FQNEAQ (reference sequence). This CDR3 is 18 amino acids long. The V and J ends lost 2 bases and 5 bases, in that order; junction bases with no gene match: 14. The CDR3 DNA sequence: TGTGCCAGCAGCTTAATTGGCGGGAGGCCCTCTCGGGACAATGAGCAGTTCTTC. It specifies CASSLIGGRPSRDNEQFF.

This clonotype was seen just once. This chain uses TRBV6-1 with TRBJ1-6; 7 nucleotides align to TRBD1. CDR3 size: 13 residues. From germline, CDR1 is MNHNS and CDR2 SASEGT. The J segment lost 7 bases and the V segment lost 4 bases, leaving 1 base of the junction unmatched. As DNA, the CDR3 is TGTGCCAGCAGTGGGGACAGCAATTCACCCCTCCACTTT. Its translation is CASSGDSNSPLHF.

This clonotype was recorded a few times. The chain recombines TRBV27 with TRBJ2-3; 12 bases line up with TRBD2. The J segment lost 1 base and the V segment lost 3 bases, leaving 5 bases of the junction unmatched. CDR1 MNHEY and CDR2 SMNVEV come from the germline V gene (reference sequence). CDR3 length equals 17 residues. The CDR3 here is CASSFSGLAGRTDTQYF. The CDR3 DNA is TGTGCCAGCAGTTTCTCCGGACTAGCGGGACGCACAGATACGCAGTATTTT.

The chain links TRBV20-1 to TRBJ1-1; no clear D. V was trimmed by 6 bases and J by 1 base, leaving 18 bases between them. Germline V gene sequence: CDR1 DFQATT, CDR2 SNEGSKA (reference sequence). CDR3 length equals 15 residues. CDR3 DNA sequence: TGCAGTGCCCTGTCCCCACACATGAGGAACACTGAAGCTTTCTTT. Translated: CSALSPHMRNTEAFF.

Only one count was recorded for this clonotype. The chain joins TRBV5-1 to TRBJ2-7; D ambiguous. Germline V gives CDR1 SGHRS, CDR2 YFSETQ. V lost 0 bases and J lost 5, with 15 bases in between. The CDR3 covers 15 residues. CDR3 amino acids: CASSLEGPASHEQYF. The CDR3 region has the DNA TGCGCCAGCAGCTTGGAAGGGCCTGCTTCCCACGAGCAGTACTTC. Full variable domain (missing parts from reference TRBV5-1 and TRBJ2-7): KAGVTQTPRYLIKTRGQQVTLSCSPISGHRSVSWYQQTPGQGLQFLFEYFSETQRNKGNFPGRFSGRQFSNSRSEMNVSTLELGDSALYLCASSLEGPASHEQYFGPGTRLTVT.

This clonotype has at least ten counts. CDR3 bases: TGTGCCAGCAGCCGCGACTTGACGGAGACCCAGTACTTC. Amino acids: CASSRDLTETQYF. V gene TRBV7-9 combines with J gene TRBJ2-5; D gene ambiguous. The V gene lost 5 bases and the J gene lost 5 bases, with 12 bases spanning the gap. CDR3 length: 13 amino acids. CDR1 and CDR2 from the germline V gene are SEHNR and FQNEAQ (reference sequence).

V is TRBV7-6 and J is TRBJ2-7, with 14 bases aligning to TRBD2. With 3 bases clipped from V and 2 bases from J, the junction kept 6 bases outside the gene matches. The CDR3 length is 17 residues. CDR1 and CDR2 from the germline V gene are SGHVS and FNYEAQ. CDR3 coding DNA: TGTGCCAGCAGCTTGGCCGGGACTAGCGGGAGCACCTACGAGCAGTACTTC. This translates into CASSLAGTSGSTYEQYF.

CDR3 residues: CASSYSEGPQHF. The CDR3 coding sequence is TGTGCCAGCAGTTACTCGGAGGGTCCCCAGCATTTT. The genes are TRBV6-2 or TRBV6-3 and TRBJ1-5; D is ambiguous. Trimming took 0 bases from V and 10 from J, leaving 7 bases between them. The CDR3 loop spans 12 amino acids. Per the germline V gene, CDR1 is MNHEY and CDR2 is SVGEGT.

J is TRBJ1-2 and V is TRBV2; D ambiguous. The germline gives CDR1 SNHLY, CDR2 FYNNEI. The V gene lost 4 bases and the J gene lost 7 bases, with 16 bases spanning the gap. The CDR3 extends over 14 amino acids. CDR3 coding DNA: TGTGCCAGCAGTGTCCGGCGGGTGGATGGTGGCTACACCTTC. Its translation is CASSVRRVDGGYTF.